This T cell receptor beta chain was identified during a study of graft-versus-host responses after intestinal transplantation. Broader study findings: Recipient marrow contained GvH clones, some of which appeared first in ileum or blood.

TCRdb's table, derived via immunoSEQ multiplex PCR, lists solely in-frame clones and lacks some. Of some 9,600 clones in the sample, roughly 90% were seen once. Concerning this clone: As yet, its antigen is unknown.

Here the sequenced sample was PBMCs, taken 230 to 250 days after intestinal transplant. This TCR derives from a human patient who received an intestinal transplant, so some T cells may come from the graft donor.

CDR3 residues: CASSLSGLAGYTDTQYF. The CDR3 DNA reads TGTGCCAGCAGCTTGTCGGGACTAGCGGGATACACAGATACGCAGTATTTT. This chain connects TRBV5-4 to TRBJ2-3; 13 bases agree with TRBD2. The V segment lost 1 base and the J segment 2 bases; nucleotides outside the gene matches: 4. Per the germline V gene, CDR1 is SGHNT and CDR2 is YYREEE (reference sequence). The CDR3 runs 17 residues.